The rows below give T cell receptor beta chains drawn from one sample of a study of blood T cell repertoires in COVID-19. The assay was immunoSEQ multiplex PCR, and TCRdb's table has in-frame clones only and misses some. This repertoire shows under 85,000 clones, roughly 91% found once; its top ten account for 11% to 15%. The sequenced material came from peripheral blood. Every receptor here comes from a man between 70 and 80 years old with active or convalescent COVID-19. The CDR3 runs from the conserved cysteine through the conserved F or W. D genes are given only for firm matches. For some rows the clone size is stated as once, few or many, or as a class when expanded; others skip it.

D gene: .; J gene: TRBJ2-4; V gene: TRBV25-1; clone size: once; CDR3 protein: CASGTFAKNIQYF; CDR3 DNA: TGTGCCAGCGGCACATTCGCCAAAAACATTCAGTACTTC
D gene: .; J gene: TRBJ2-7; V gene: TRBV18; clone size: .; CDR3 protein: CASSPAGRNEQYF; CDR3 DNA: TGTGCCAGCTCACCGGCGGGGAGGAACGAGCAGTACTTC
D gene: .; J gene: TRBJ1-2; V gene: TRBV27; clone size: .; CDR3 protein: CASSFSPTGNYGYTF; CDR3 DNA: TGTGCCAGCAGTTTCAGCCCGACCGGGAACTATGGCTACACCTTC
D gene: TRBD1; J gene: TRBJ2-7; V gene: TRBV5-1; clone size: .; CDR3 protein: CASSLQGALFHEQYF; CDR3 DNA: TGCGCCAGCAGCTTGCAGGGGGCGTTATTCCACGAGCAGTACTTC
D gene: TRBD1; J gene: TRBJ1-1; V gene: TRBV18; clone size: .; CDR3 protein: CASSPIPGTENTEAFF; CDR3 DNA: TGTGCCAGCTCACCCATCCCTGGGACAGAGAACACTGAAGCTTTCTTT
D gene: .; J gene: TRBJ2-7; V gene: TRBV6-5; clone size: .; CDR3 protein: CASSYSAAATYEQYF; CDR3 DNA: TGTGCCAGCAGTTACTCAGCAGCGGCCACCTACGAGCAGTACTTC
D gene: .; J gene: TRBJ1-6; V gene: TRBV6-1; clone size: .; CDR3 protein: CASSEAGERSPLHF; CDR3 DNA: TGTGCCAGCAGTGAGGCAGGGGAGAGGTCACCCCTCCACTTT
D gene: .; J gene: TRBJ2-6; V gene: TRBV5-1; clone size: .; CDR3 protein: CASSLARDTVSGANVLTF; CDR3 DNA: TGCGCCAGCAGCTTGGCCCGGGACACGGTCTCTGGGGCCAACGTCCTGACTTTC
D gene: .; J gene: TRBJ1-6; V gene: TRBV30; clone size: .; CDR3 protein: CAWSVEDRINSPLHF; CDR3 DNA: TGTGCCTGGAGTGTGGAGGACCGTATTAATTCACCCCTCCACTTT
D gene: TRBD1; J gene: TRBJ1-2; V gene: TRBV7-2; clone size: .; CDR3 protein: CASSLVWDRGPTF; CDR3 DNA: TGTGCCAGCAGCTTAGTCTGGGACAGGGGCCCCACCTTC
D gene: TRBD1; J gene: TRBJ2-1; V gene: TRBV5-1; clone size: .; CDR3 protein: CASSPGTGGPDEQFF; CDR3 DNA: TGCGCCAGCAGCCCCGGGACAGGGGGCCCGGATGAGCAGTTCTTC
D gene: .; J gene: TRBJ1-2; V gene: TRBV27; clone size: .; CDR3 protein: CASSLSNFPAGVGYTF; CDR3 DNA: TGTGCCAGCAGTTTATCGAATTTTCCGGCAGGGGTAGGCTACACCTTC
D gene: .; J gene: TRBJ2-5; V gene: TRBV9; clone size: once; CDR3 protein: CASSASYGGLETQYF; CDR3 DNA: TGTGCCAGCAGCGCGAGTTACGGAGGGCTGGAGACCCAGTACTTC
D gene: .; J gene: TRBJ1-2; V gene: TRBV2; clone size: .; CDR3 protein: CASSEARSRGGGYTF; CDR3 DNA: TGTGCCAGCAGTGAGGCTAGGTCTCGTGGAGGAGGCTACACCTTC
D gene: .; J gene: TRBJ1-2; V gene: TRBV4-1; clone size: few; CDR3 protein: CASSQLPGGTWYGYTF; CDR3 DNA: TGCGCCAGCAGCCAACTACCGGGGGGGACGTGGTATGGCTACACCTTC
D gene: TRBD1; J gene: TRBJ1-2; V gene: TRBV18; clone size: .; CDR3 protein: CASSAQGAGGYTF; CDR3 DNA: TGTGCCAGCTCAGCCCAGGGGGCCGGAGGCTACACCTTC
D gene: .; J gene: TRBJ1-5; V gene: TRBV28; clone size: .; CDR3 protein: CASSNTGYSSRGNQPQHF; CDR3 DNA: TGTGCCAGCAGTAATACAGGGTACTCTTCCAGGGGCAATCAGCCCCAGCATTTT
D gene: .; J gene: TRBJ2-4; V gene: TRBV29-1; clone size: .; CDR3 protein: CSARGAENIQYF; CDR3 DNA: TGCAGCGCCCGTGGGGCGGAAAACATTCAGTACTTC
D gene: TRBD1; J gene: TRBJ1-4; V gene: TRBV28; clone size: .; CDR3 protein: CASSFHGQGRREKLFF; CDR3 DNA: TGTGCCAGCAGTTTCCATGGACAGGGGAGGCGTGAAAAACTGTTTTTT
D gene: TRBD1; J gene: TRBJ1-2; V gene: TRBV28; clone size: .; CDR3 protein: CATQGPGQRNYGYTF; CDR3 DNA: TGTGCCACCCAAGGGCCGGGACAGAGAAACTATGGCTACACCTTC
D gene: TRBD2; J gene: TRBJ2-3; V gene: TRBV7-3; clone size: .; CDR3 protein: CASSPRLAGGTDTQYF; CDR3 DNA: TGTGCCAGCAGCCCACGACTAGCGGGGGGCACAGATACGCAGTATTTT
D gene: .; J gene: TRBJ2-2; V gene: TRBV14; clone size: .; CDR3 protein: CASSQGPTANTGELFF; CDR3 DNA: TGTGCCAGCAGCCAAGGTCCGACAGCGAACACCGGGGAGCTGTTTTTT
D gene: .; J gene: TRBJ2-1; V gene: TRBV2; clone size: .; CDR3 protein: CASSRDFNNEQFF; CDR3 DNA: TGTGCCAGCAGTCGGGACTTCAACAATGAGCAGTTCTTC
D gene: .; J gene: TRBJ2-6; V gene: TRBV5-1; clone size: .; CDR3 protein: CASSLEGFGISGANVLTF; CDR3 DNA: TGCGCCAGCAGCTTGGAGGGGTTTGGGATCTCTGGGGCCAACGTCCTGACTTTC
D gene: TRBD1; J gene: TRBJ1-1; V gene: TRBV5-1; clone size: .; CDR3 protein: CASSFQGADTEAFF; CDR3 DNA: TGCGCCAGCAGCTTCCAGGGGGCGGACACTGAAGCTTTCTTT
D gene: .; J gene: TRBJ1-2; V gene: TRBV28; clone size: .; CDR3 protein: CASYGPTGRHGYTF; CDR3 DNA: TGTGCCAGCTATGGTCCTACAGGGCGTCATGGCTACACCTTC
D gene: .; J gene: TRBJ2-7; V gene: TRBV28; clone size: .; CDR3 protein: CASSLVAGSEQYF; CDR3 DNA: TGTGCCAGCAGTTTGGTTGCCGGTTCCGAGCAGTACTTC
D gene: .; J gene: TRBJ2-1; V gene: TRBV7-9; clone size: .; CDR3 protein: CASSLAIQAALSNEQFF; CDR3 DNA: TGTGCCAGCAGCTTAGCAATACAGGCGGCGTTGAGCAATGAGCAGTTCTTC
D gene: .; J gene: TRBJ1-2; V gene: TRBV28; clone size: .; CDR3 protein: CASSLTWGTRSNYGYTF; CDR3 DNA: TGTGCCAGCAGTTTAACCTGGGGGACTAGATCAAACTATGGCTACACCTTC
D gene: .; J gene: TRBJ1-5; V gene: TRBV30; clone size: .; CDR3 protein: CAWSINSNQPQHF; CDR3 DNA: TGTGCCTGGAGTATAAATAGCAATCAGCCCCAGCATTTT
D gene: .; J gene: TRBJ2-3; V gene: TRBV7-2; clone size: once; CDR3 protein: CASSSSSTDTQYF; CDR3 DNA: TGTGCCAGCAGCTCGTCTAGCACAGATACGCAGTATTTT
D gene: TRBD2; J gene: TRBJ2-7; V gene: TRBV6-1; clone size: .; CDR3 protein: CASSEAGTSGSYEQYF; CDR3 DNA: TGTGCCAGCAGTGAAGCCGGGACTAGCGGGAGTTACGAGCAGTACTTC
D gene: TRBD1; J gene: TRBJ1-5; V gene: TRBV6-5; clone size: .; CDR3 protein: CASPTGGSGNQPQHF; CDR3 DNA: TGTGCCAGCCCGACAGGGGGCTCGGGCAATCAGCCCCAGCATTTT
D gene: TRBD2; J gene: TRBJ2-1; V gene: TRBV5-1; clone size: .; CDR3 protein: CASSLGLAGLNEQFF; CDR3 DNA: TGCGCCAGCAGCTTAGGACTAGCGGGGCTCAATGAGCAGTTCTTC
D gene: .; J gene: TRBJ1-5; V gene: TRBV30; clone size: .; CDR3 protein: CAWTTGPHQPQHF; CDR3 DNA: TGTGCCTGGACCACTGGGCCCCATCAGCCCCAGCATTTT
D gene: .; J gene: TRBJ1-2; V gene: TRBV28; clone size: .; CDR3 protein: CASSPGSSGYTF; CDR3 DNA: TGTGCCAGCAGTCCCGGGTCCTCCGGCTACACCTTC
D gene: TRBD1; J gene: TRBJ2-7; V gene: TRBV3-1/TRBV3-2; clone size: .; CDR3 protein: CASSTRDSLLYEQYF; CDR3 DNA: TGTGCCAGCAGCACCCGGGACAGCCTATTATACGAGCAGTACTTC
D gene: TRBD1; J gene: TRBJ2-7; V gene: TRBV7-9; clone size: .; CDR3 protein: CASSPGQGIYEQYF; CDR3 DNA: TGTGCCAGCAGCCCGGGACAGGGAATCTACGAGCAGTACTTC
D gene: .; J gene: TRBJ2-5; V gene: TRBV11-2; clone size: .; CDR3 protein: CASSPVAGQETQYF; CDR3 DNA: TGTGCCAGCAGCCCCGTGGCGGGTCAAGAGACCCAGTACTTC
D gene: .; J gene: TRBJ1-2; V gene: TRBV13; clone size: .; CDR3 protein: CASSSTDRGPYGYTF; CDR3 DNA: TGTGCCAGCAGCTCCACGGACAGAGGCCCCTATGGCTACACCTTC
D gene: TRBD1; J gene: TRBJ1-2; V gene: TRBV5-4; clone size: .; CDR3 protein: CASSLPRRGNSYGYTF; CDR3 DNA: TGTGCCAGCAGCTTGCCCCGCAGGGGGAATTCCTATGGCTACACCTTC
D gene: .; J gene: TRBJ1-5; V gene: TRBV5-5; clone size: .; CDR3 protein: CASSFGAGDQPQHF; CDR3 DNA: TGTGCCAGCAGCTTTGGGGCGGGGGATCAGCCCCAGCATTTT
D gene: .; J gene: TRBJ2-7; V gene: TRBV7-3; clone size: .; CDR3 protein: CASSPGAAVKQYF; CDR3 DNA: TGTGCCAGCAGCCCGGGAGCAGCGGTTAAGCAGTACTTC
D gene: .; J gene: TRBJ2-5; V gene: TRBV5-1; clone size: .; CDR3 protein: CASSFGQGGGRIETQYF; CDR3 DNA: TGCGCCAGCAGCTTCGGACAGGGAGGGGGACGGATCGAGACCCAGTACTTC
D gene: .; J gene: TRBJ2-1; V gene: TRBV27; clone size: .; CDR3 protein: CASRAGSLSYNEQFF; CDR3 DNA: TGTGCCAGCAGAGCCGGGAGCCTCTCCTACAATGAGCAGTTCTTC
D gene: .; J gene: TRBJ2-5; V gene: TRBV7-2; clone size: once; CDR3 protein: CASIVRGGPGTQYF; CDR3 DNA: TGTGCCAGCATCGTCAGAGGGGGTCCAGGGACCCAGTACTTC
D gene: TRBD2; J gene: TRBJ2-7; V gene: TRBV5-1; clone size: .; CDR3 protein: CASSWTSGRPSEQYF; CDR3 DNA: TGCGCCAGCAGCTGGACTAGCGGGAGGCCCAGCGAGCAGTACTTC
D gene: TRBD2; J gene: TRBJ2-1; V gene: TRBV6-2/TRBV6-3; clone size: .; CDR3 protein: CASSPLAGSSYNEQFF; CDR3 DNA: TGTGCCAGCAGCCCCTTAGCGGGGAGCTCCTACAATGAGCAGTTCTTC
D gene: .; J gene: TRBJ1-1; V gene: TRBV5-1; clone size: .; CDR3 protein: CASSIGGERSTEAFF; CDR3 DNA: TGCGCCAGCAGCATAGGAGGGGAAAGAAGCACTGAAGCTTTCTTT
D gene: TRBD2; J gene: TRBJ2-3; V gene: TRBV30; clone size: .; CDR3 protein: CAWSRGRGGDTQYF; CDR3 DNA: TGTGCCTGGAGTCGGGGGCGGGGGGGAGATACGCAGTATTTT
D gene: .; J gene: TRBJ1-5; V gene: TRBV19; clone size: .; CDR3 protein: CASRNSGQYNQPQHF; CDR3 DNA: TGTGCCAGTAGAAACAGCGGGCAGTACAATCAGCCCCAGCATTTT
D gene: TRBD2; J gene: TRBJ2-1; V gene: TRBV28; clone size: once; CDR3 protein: CASSLIAGYEQFF; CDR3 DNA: TGTGCCAGCAGTTTGATAGCGGGATATGAGCAGTTCTTC
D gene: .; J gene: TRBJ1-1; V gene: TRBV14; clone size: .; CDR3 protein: CASSQTFREKAFF; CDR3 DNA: TGTGCCAGCAGCCAAACTTTCCGGGAGAAAGCTTTCTTT
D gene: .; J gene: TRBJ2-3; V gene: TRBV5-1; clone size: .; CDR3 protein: CASSLEQTTDTQYF; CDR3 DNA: TGCGCCAGCAGTTTGGAACAAACCACAGATACGCAGTATTTT
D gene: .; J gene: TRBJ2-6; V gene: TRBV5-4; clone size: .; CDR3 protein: CASSTGGSGANVLTF; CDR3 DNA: TGTGCCAGCAGCACCGGGGGCTCTGGGGCCAACGTCCTGACTTTC
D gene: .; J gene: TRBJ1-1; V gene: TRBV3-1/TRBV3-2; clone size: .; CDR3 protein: CASSQALTEAFF; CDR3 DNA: TGTGCCAGCAGCCAAGCGCTAACTGAAGCTTTCTTT
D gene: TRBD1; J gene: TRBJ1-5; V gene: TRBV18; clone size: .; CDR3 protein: CASSPDRGSNQPQHF; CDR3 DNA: TGTGCCAGCTCACCAGACAGGGGGAGCAATCAGCCCCAGCATTTT
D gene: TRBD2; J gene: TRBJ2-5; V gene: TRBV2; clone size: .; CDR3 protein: CARKASGETQYF; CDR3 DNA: TGTGCCCGAAAGGCTAGCGGGGAGACCCAGTACTTC